This T cell receptor beta chain came from a study of cytomegalovirus exposure and HLA in healthy donors. The germline V gene has CDR1 MNHNY and CDR2 SVGAGI (reference sequence). The CDR3 runs 15 residues. V trimming: 5 bases; J trimming: 6 bases; junction bases outside the gene matches: 6. This PCR relied on a set of 60 Vbeta primers and 13 Jbeta primers. The protocol was immunoSEQ multiplex PCR, while the TCRdb copy is restricted to in-frame clones and leaves out a portion. The sample has some 160,000 clones, more than 70% seen once. The sample consisted of PBMCs. The chain combines TRBV6-6 with TRBJ2-1; TRBD2 matches 11 bases. The clonotype was recovered from a male donor in good health and CMV-seropositive. The CDR3 sequence is CASSRSGRAVNEQFF. DNA for the CDR3: TGTGCCAGCAGTCGTAGCGGGAGGGCCGTCAATGAGCAGTTCTTC.